This entry lists 20 T cell receptor beta chains sequenced from one sample in a study of blood T cell repertoires in COVID-19. Data came from immunoSEQ multiplex PCR; TCRdb stores just in-frame clones and leaves some out. The data show roughly 200,000 clones, with about nine tenths seen just once and 6.5% to 8.5% held by the top ten. Sequenced sample: peripheral blood. The receptors come from a man in his forties with acute or convalescent COVID-19.

This sequence joins TRBV6-5 and TRBJ2-7; D is ambiguous. The CDR3 extends over 13 amino acids. The germline V and J ends were trimmed by 6 bases and 4 bases, with 13 bases remaining between them. Germline-derived CDR1 and CDR2 are MNHEY and SVGAGI. The CDR3 loop reads CASRTPSYYEQYF. CDR3 nucleotide sequence: TGTGCCAGCAGGACTCCCTCCTATTACGAGCAGTACTTC.

Here the CDR3 DNA reads TGTGCCACCAGTGAACGAGCGGGGGAGTTCCCTTCGCAGTATTTT. As protein: CATSERAGEFPSQYF. This chain joins TRBV24-1 and TRBJ2-3; 8 bases line up with TRBD2. The CDR3 is made up of 15 amino acids. The germline gives CDR1 KGHDR, CDR2 SFDVKD. V shed 4 bases and J 10 bases; nucleotides not matched to a gene: 12.

The chain's CDR3 is CAFHRVDEAFF. The CDR3 DNA sequence: TGTGCCTTTCACAGGGTTGATGAAGCTTTCTTT. The chain carries TRBV30 and TRBJ1-1, with D tentatively TRBD1 (6 bases). The CDR3 sequence is 11 residues long. CDR1 and CDR2 from the germline V gene are GTSNPN and SVGIG (reference sequence). With 7 bases removed from V and 7 bases from J, the gap between germline ends came to 13 bases. Drawing the rest from reference TRBV30 and TRBJ1-1, the complete variable domain is SQTIHQWPATLVQPVGSPLSLECTVEGTSNPNLYWYRQAAGRGLQLLFYSVGIGQISSEVPQNLSASRPQDRQFILSSKKLLLSDSGFYLCAFHRVDEAFFGQGTRLTVV.

The V gene is TRBV27, the J gene TRBJ1-2; tentative D call: TRBD1 (6 bases). Deletions cut 5 bases from V and 6 bases from J, with 16 bases between. CDR3 length: 14 amino acids. The germline gives CDR1 MNHEY, CDR2 SMNVEV (reference sequence). For the CDR3, the DNA is TGTGCCAGCAGTGAAAGGGGGGGGGCTCATGGCTACACCTTC. Its translation: CASSERGGAHGYTF.

The rearrangement uses TRBV5-1 and TRBJ2-5; D not resolved. Germline assignment: CDR1 SGHRS and CDR2 YFSETQ. CDR3 length: 13 residues. Trimming removed 1 base at V and 1 base at J, with 5 bases between. The CDR3 DNA reads as TGCGCCAGCAGCTTGAACATCCAAGAGACCCAGTACTTC. Translated: CASSLNIQETQYF.

V and J are TRBV5-1 and TRBJ1-2; D perhaps matches TRBD1 (6 bases). The CDR3 is 13 residues long. Deletions cut 3 bases from V and 4 bases from J, with 10 bases between. Germline CDR1 and CDR2: SGHRS and YFSETQ. Written as DNA, the CDR3 is TGCGCCAGCAGCTCCGGGACACCCTATGGCTACACCTTC. Residues: CASSSGTPYGYTF.

This clone was seen a single time. CDR3 amino acids: CASSSSGSYTF. Here the CDR3 DNA reads TGCGCCAGCAGCTCGAGCGGTAGCTACACCTTC. The V and J genes are TRBV5-1 and TRBJ1-2; D uncertain. Trimming pared 3 bases from V and 9 bases from J, leaving 9 bases between. CDR3 length equals 11 residues. The germline gives CDR1 SGHRS, CDR2 YFSETQ.

The chain employs TRBV5-1 and TRBJ2-1; 10 bases align to TRBD2. V lost 4 bases and J lost 8; bases outside the gene matches: 12. Germline CDR1 is SGHRS and CDR2 is YFSETQ. The CDR3 totals 16 residues. The CDR3 here is CASSPLGAGGRDEQFF. As DNA, the CDR3 is TGCGCCAGCAGCCCACTGGGAGCGGGGGGGCGGGATGAGCAGTTCTTC. Supplemented by reference TRBV5-1 and TRBJ2-1, the full variable domain reads KAGVTQTPRYLIKTRGQQVTLSCSPISGHRSVSWYQQTPGQGLQFLFEYFSETQRNKGNFPGRFSGRQFSNSRSEMNVSTLELGDSALYLCASSPLGAGGRDEQFFGPGTRLTVL.

This clone occurred once. This chain connects TRBV2 to TRBJ1-2, with D perhaps matching TRBD1 (5 bases). V lost 5 bases and J 2 bases, leaving 9 bases between the germline ends. This CDR3 comprises 13 residues. CDR1 is SNHLY, CDR2 FYNNEI, per germline. This CDR3 is CASSPGSNYGYTF. DNA of the CDR3: TGTGCCAGCAGTCCAGGGTCAAACTATGGCTACACCTTC.

The chain couples TRBV2 to TRBJ2-7, with TRBD2 matching 7 bases. Unmatched junction bases numbered 4, after V lost 5 bases and J lost 0 bases. The length of the CDR3 is 14 residues. Germline loops: CDR1 SNHLY, CDR2 FYNNEI. CDR3 residues: CASSSERGSYEQYF. CDR3 nucleotide sequence: TGTGCCAGCAGTTCCGAGCGGGGCTCCTACGAGCAGTACTTC.

The chain carries TRBV11-2 and TRBJ1-2, with D possibly being TRBD1 (6 bases). The germline V and J ends were trimmed by 0 bases and 7 bases, with 12 bases remaining between them. The CDR3 is 14 amino acids. Per germline, CDR1 SGHAT and CDR2 FQNNGV. CDR3 nucleotide sequence: TGTGCCAGCAGCTTAGACAGGACAGTCTTTGGCTACACCTTC. Encoded protein: CASSLDRTVFGYTF.

The chain joins TRBV12-3 or TRBV12-4 to TRBJ1-1; D unclear. Trimming took 5 bases from V and 4 from J, leaving 11 bases between them. The CDR3 has 13 amino acids. The chain's CDR3 is CASSPYTGTEAFF. The DNA of the CDR3 is TGTGCCAGCAGTCCCTATACGGGCACTGAAGCTTTCTTT.

The chain couples TRBV19 to TRBJ2-6, with a possible D match to TRBD2 (5 bases). The CDR3 consists of 17 residues. Germline V gives CDR1 LNHDA, CDR2 SQIVND (reference sequence). The V and J ends lost 1 base and 0 bases respectively, with 10 bases between them. The CDR3 is CASSIGETISGANVLTF. The DNA of the CDR3 is TGTGCCAGTAGTATAGGGGAGACTATCTCTGGGGCCAACGTCCTGACTTTC.

The chain links TRBV10-1 to TRBJ2-7; D might be TRBD1 (5 bases). The CDR3 loop spans 13 amino acids. Germline lookup yields CDR1 WNHNN and CDR2 SYGVQD (reference sequence). V lost 2 bases to trimming and J lost 2 bases, with 7 bases between them. CDR3 residues: CASSETGPYEQYF. The CDR3 DNA reads TGCGCCAGCAGTGAGACAGGCCCCTACGAGCAGTACTTC.

The rearrangement uses TRBV7-3 and TRBJ2-1, with 11 bases that match TRBD1. The junction had 5 bases not matched to a gene; V was cut back by 3 bases and J by 7 bases. The germline CDR1 and CDR2 sequences are SGHTA and FQGTGA. The CDR3 has 15 residues. DNA of the CDR3: TGTGCCAGCAGCTTGGACAGGGGGCCTTGGAATGAGCAGTTCTTC. Protein product: CASSLDRGPWNEQFF.

The rearrangement links TRBV6-5 to TRBJ2-1; possibly TRBD1 for D (6 bases). Looked up from germline, CDR1 is MNHEY and CDR2 is SVGAGI. The CDR3 sequence is 15 residues long. The germline V and J ends were trimmed by 2 bases and 0 bases, with 8 bases remaining between them. CDR3 loop: CASSYTGSSYNEQFF. The CDR3 DNA reads as TGTGCCAGCAGTTACACAGGGTCCTCCTACAATGAGCAGTTCTTC.

This clone has more than one count but fewer than ten. V and J are TRBV27 and TRBJ1-2; 7 bases map to TRBD1. V gave up 7 bases and J gave up 1 base; unmatched junction bases: 9. The germline V gene has CDR1 MNHEY and CDR2 SMNVEV (reference sequence). This CDR3 comprises 15 residues. The CDR3 sequence: CASKGGQSYNYGYTF. The CDR3 DNA reads TGTGCCAGCAAAGGGGGCCAGAGCTATAACTATGGCTACACCTTC.

The CDR3 reads CASSQGQDYGYTF. The CDR3 DNA is TGTGCCAGCAGCCAGGGACAGGACTATGGCTACACCTTC. V gene TRBV28 combines with J gene TRBJ1-2; TRBD1 agrees at 8 bases. The CDR3 sequence is 13 residues long. V shed 6 bases and J 3 bases; nucleotides not matched to a gene: 3. Per the germline V gene, CDR1 is MDHEN and CDR2 is SYDVKM.

This chain connects TRBV2 to TRBJ2-5; 7 bases are a match to TRBD1. This CDR3 comprises 13 residues. Looked up from germline, CDR1 is SNHLY and CDR2 is FYNNEI. J lost 5 bases, V lost 6 bases, and 6 bases had no gene match. The CDR3 bases are TGTGCCAGCAGAACACTAGGGGGCGAGACCCAGTACTTC. It encodes CASRTLGGETQYF.

The table lists this clone with a count of one. The chain links TRBV5-1 to TRBJ2-1, with TRBD2 as a possible D gene (5 bases). Germline CDR1 SGHRS, CDR2 YFSETQ. V lost 2 bases to trimming and J lost 7 bases, with 7 bases between them. The CDR3 is 12 amino acids. CDR3 in DNA: TGCGCCAGCAGCTTTTCGGGGAATGAGCAGTTCTTC. Its protein is CASSFSGNEQFF.